One T cell receptor beta chain is described in this entry. This entry is derived from a study of blood T cell repertoires in COVID-19. Original handling: From reference gene primer amplification, estimates of nucleated cell counts were derived. Repertoires were generated with immunoSEQ multiplex PCR, while TCRdb's copy carries only in-frame clones and drops some. D and trimming were read from the DNA, whereas the V and J calls and clone size are those reported in that table. The sample lists about 270,000 clones; roughly 93% were seen once. Germline values: CDR1 MNHEY, CDR2 SVGAGI. Deletions cut 0 bases from V and 6 bases from J, with 8 bases between. The length of the CDR3 is 13 residues.

This TCR was sampled from a woman in her forties with acute COVID-19. The chain uses TRBV6-5 and TRBJ2-5; D is perhaps TRBD2 (5 bases). Sequencing was carried out using PBMCs or T cells enriched from blood (not recorded which). Written as DNA, the CDR3 is TGTGCCAGCAGTTACTCACACGGGAAGACCCAGTACTTC. It encodes CASSYSHGKTQYF.